Listed below are T cell receptor beta chains from one sample, sequenced in a study of siplizumab effects on memory and regulatory T cells. The table came from immunoSEQ multiplex PCR; TCRdb's copy has only in-frame clones and leaves some out. The data show over 10,000 clones, almost 40% seen once. The antigens of these receptors remain unknown. Material: CFSE-low (dividing) CD8+ T cells sorted from an allogeneic mixed lymphocyte reaction. The receptor source for this set is a human donor in good health; the cells came from an allogeneic mixed lymphocyte reaction. CDR3s include the opening cysteine and the closing phenylalanine or tryptophan. D genes are given only for firm matches. For some rows the clone size is stated as once, few or many, or as a class when expanded; others skip it.

TRBJ1-1,few,TRBV7-9,-,CASSPTVNTEAFF,TGTGCCAGCAGCCCCACAGTGAACACTGAAGCTTTCTTT
TRBJ2-5,medium-sized,TRBV5-4,TRBD2,CASSSLAGGLETQYF,TGTGCCAGCAGCTCGCTAGCGGGGGGATTGGAGACCCAGTACTTC
TRBJ2-7,-,TRBV11-3,TRBD1,CASSSPETGGSYEQYF,TGTGCCAGCAGCTCGCCCGAGACAGGGGGCTCCTACGAGCAGTACTTC
TRBJ2-1,-,TRBV4-2,TRBD2,CASSQPPTSGTYNEQFF,TGTGCCAGCAGCCAACCCCCTACTAGCGGGACCTACAATGAGCAGTTCTTC
TRBJ2-2,few,TRBV7-7,-,CASSLNFPTTGETGELFF,TGTGCTAGCAGCTTAAATTTTCCGACGACGGGAGAAACCGGGGAGCTGTTTTTT
TRBJ1-3,-,TRBV27,-,CASSETGLSGNTIYF,TGTGCCAGCAGTGAAACAGGTCTTTCTGGAAACACCATATATTTT
TRBJ2-1,-,TRBV9,TRBD1,CASSPEGQLSSYNEQFF,TGTGCCAGCAGCCCAGAGGGACAGCTGAGCTCCTACAATGAGCAGTTCTTC
TRBJ2-1,-,TRBV6-5,TRBD2,CASSQLAGGYNEQFF,TGTGCCAGCAGCCAACTAGCGGGGGGCTACAATGAGCAGTTCTTC
TRBJ1-1,-,TRBV4-1,-,CASSLERQTTEAFF,TGCGCCAGCAGCCTGGAGAGACAGACCACTGAAGCTTTCTTT
TRBJ2-7,-,TRBV13,TRBD2,CASRWTSGQSYEQYF,TGTGCCAGCAGGTGGACTAGCGGACAGTCCTACGAGCAGTACTTC
TRBJ1-1,medium-sized,TRBV4-1,TRBD1,CASSQGLGQGLTEAFF,TGCGCCAGCAGCCAAGGATTGGGACAGGGTTTGACTGAAGCTTTCTTT
TRBJ2-7,once,TRBV5-1,-,CASSFGSFYEQYF,TGCGCCAGCAGCTTCGGGTCGTTCTACGAGCAGTACTTC
TRBJ2-7,-,TRBV6-5,-,CASSYYQGYEQYF,TGTGCCAGCAGTTATTATCAGGGCTACGAGCAGTACTTC
TRBJ2-3,few,TRBV10-1,TRBD2,CASSEFQGTSGEGADTQYF,TGCGCCAGCAGTGAGTTCCAAGGGACTAGCGGGGAGGGAGCAGATACGCAGTATTTT
TRBJ2-7,-,TRBV13,TRBD2,CASSQVAGGNEQYF,TGTGCCAGCAGCCAAGTAGCGGGGGGTAACGAGCAGTACTTC
TRBJ2-7,-,TRBV7-9,-,CASSLVSGGTQEQYF,TGTGCCAGCAGCTTAGTGTCCGGGGGCACCCAGGAGCAGTACTTC
TRBJ2-7,few,TRBV6-5,TRBD1,CASSYPRGEQYF,TGTGCCAGCAGTTACCCCAGGGGGGAGCAGTACTTC
TRBJ2-7,once,TRBV2,TRBD2,CASSGLAGGYEQYF,TGTGCCAGCAGCGGACTAGCGGGAGGTTACGAGCAGTACTTC
TRBJ2-1,-,TRBV15,-,CATSRDREGGNEQFF,TGTGCCACCAGCAGAGATAGGGAGGGGGGCAATGAGCAGTTCTTC
TRBJ1-2,medium-sized,TRBV4-2,TRBD1,CASSQEEIGTGANYGYTF,TGTGCCAGCAGCCAGGAAGAGATCGGGACAGGGGCTAACTATGGCTACACCTTC
TRBJ1-2,-,TRBV19,-,CVSSGQKGVYTF,TGTGTATCAAGCGGGCAGAAAGGGGTGTACACCTTC
TRBJ2-1,-,TRBV5-1,-,CASSLGSASDEQFF,TGCGCCAGCTCCCTTGGAAGTGCAAGCGATGAGCAGTTCTTC
TRBJ2-1,few,TRBV19,-,CASSIAESSYNEQFF,TGTGCCAGTAGTATAGCGGAGAGCTCCTACAATGAGCAGTTCTTC
TRBJ2-3,few,TRBV30,-,CAWNFAGLTDTQYF,TGTGCCTGGAACTTCGCGGGACTCACAGATACGCAGTATTTT
TRBJ2-1,-,TRBV13,TRBD2,CASSLGHRGSYNEQFF,TGTGCCAGCAGCTTAGGCCACCGCGGGAGTTACAATGAGCAGTTCTTC
TRBJ1-2,-,TRBV6-6,-,CASTGTAGPYGGYTF,TGTGCCAGCACCGGGACGGCGGGACCCTATGGAGGCTACACCTTC
TRBJ2-7,medium-sized,TRBV21-1,-,CASSPPRQGSYEQYF,TGTGCCAGCAGCCCCCCACGGCAGGGCTCCTACGAGCAGTACTTC
TRBJ1-3,few,TRBV19,-,CASSIQNSGNTIYF,TGTGCCAGTAGTATCCAGAACTCTGGAAACACCATATATTTT
TRBJ2-7,-,TRBV10-2,TRBD1,CASSEVTGSWYEQYF,TGCGCCAGCAGTGAGGTGACAGGGAGTTGGTACGAGCAGTACTTC
TRBJ2-7,few,TRBV7-9,TRBD1,CASSSVGTGGYEQYF,TGTGCCAGCAGCTCTGTCGGGACAGGGGGTTACGAGCAGTACTTC
TRBJ2-7,medium-sized,TRBV4-1,-,CASSYGRSYEQYF,TGCGCCAGCAGCTATGGACGGTCCTACGAGCAGTACTTC
TRBJ1-4,-,TRBV19,-,CASSMWTASNEKLFF,TGTGCCAGTAGTATGTGGACAGCATCTAATGAAAAACTGTTTTTT
TRBJ2-7,-,TRBV7-8,-,CASSLDRDTISYEQYF,TGTGCCAGCAGCTTAGACCGGGACACCATCTCCTACGAGCAGTACTTC
TRBJ1-5,-,TRBV5-4,-,CASSLEGGGLPQHF,TGTGCCAGCAGCTTGGAAGGTGGGGGGTTGCCCCAGCATTTT
TRBJ2-5,-,TRBV11-2,TRBD1,CASSMTGGKETQYF,TGTGCCAGCAGCATGACAGGGGGCAAAGAGACCCAGTACTTC
TRBJ2-1,medium-sized,TRBV13,TRBD1,CASSTGTGTYNEQFF,TGTGCCAGCAGCACCGGGACAGGGACCTACAATGAGCAGTTCTTC
TRBJ2-1,once,TRBV6-1,TRBD2,CASSAHSGRTSYNEQFF,TGTGCCAGCAGTGCCCATAGCGGGAGGACCTCCTACAATGAGCAGTTCTTC
TRBJ1-6,-,TRBV27,-,CASSLVQGWGPLHF,TGTGCCAGCAGTTTAGTGCAGGGCTGGGGACCCCTCCACTTT
TRBJ2-3,medium-sized,TRBV7-9,-,CASSPRDFQSTDTQYF,TGTGCCAGCAGCCCTCGGGACTTTCAGAGCACAGATACGCAGTATTTT
TRBJ2-7,-,TRBV6-6,-,CASSYNRDYEQYF,TGTGCCAGCAGTTACAACAGAGATTACGAGCAGTACTTC
TRBJ2-3,-,TRBV25-1,-,CASSEQGSDTQYF,TGTGCCAGCAGCGAGCAGGGTTCAGATACGCAGTATTTT
TRBJ2-2,-,TRBV19,-,CASWDGFRRELFF,TGTGCCAGCTGGGACGGGTTCAGACGGGAGCTGTTTTTT
TRBJ1-1,few,TRBV6-1,-,CASSDGAEAFF,TGTGCCAGCAGTGATGGCGCTGAAGCTTTCTTT
TRBJ1-5,-,TRBV2,-,CASSEAAGQPQHF,TGTGCCAGCAGTGAAGCGGCGGGTCAGCCCCAGCATTTT